This T cell receptor beta chain appears in the sequencing data of a study of blood T cell repertoires in COVID-19. Background on the study: Collection of acute and convalescent COVID-19 samples took place in the United States, Italy and Spain.

Losses at the gene ends were 3 bases for V and 6 bases for J; bases not matched to a gene: 6. There are 14 residues in the CDR3. CDR1 and CDR2 from the germline V gene are GTSNPN and SVGIG (reference sequence). In the original analysis: Researchers report that nucleated cell counts were estimated from reference gene primer amplification. Here immunoSEQ multiplex PCR was the method, and the copy in TCRdb shows in-frame clones only, minus some. V and J calls and clone size are given by that table; D and trimming were obtained from the DNA. The sample has over 100,000 clones, about nine tenths seen once.

The material sequenced was peripheral blood. The clonotype was recovered from a middle-aged man with acute or convalescent COVID-19. The chain employs TRBV30 and TRBJ1-5; 9 nucleotides agree with TRBD1. CDR3 sequence (DNA): TGTGCCTGGAGGGGACCGGGACAGGGTCAGCCCCAGCATTTT. Its translation is CAWRGPGQGQPQHF.